This T cell receptor beta chain originates from a study of vaccination and CD4 T cells after COVID-19. Study summary: Of the convalescent patients, who were SARS-CoV-2 positive by nasal swab PCR, under 10 had mild and one severe disease. The cells were exposed to overlapping spike peptides originating from SARS-CoV-2, HCoV-NL63, HCoV-OC43 and HCoV-229E for stimulation.

General observations from the study: Early post-infection timepoints were not included, and relatively few convalescent patients were studied. Median counts of SARS-CoV-2-reactive clonotypes increased from approximately 21 to 40; this difference was not significant.

For this clonotype: What it recognizes is unknown.

With the Oncomine TCR Beta short-read assay, DNA from cultured CD4+ T cells was sequenced. One entry per CDR3 protein results from TCRdb running MiXCR on the PCR reads. This sample has about 11,000 distinct CDR3 sequences, with approximately 73% found just once. Described treatment: approximately nine-day PBMC culture with coronavirus spike peptide pools or control peptides (ViraFEST assay). This receptor was obtained from a human donor who had recovered from COVID-19. Specimen: CD4+ T cells from blood, cultured in vitro.

The CDR3 loop is CASTGGRANTQYF. As DNA, the CDR3 is TGTGCCAGCACGGGCGGGAGGGCCAATACGCAGTATTTT. V is TRBV2 and J is TRBJ2-3; 9 bases line up with TRBD2. Unmatched junction bases numbered 6, after V lost 7 bases and J lost 7 bases. There are 13 residues in the CDR3. CDR1 SNHLY and CDR2 FYNNEI come from the germline V gene.